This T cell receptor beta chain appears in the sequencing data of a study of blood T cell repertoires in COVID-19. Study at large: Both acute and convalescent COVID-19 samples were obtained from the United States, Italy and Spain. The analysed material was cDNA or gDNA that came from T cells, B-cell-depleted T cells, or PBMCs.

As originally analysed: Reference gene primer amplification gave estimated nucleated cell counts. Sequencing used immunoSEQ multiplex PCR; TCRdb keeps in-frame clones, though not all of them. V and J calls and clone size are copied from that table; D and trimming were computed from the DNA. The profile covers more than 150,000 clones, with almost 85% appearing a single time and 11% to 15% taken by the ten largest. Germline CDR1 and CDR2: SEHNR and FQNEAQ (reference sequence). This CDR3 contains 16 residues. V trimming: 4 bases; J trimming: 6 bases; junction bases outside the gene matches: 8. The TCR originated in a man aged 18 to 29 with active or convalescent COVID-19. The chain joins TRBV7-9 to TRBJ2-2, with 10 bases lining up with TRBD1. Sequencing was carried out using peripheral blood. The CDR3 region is CASSSRDRGESGELFF. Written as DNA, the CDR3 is TGTGCCAGCAGCTCACGGGACAGGGGAGAATCCGGGGAGCTGTTTTTT.